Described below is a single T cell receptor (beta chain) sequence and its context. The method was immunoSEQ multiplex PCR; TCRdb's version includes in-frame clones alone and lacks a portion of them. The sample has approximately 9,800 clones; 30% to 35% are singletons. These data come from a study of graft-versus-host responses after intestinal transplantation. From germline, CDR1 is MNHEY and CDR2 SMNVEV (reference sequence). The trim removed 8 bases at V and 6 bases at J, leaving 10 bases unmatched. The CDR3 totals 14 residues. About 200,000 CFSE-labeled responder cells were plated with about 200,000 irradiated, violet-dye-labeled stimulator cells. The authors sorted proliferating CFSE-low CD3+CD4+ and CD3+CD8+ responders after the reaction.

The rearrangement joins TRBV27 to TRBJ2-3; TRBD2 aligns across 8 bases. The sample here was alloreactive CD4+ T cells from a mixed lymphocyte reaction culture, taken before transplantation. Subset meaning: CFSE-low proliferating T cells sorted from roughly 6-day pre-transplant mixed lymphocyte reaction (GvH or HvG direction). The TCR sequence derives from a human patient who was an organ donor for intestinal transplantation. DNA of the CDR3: TGTGCCAGCGTACCTAGCGGGTCTTTGGATACGCAGTATTTT. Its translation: CASVPSGSLDTQYF.